The rows below give T cell receptor beta chains drawn from one sample of a study of CD8+CD57+ T cells in acquired aplastic anemia. From the reads, TCRdb called clonotypes with MiXCR, one entry per CDR3 protein. The sample has some 92,000 distinct CDR3 sequences; 55% to 75% are singletons. The specimen sequenced was sorted CD4+, CD8+, or CD8+CD57+ T cells (not recorded which) from PBMCs. These TCRs come from a human donor with aplastic anemia. CDR3s include the opening cysteine and the closing phenylalanine or tryptophan. The D gene is left open where the match is weak. Clone sizes are given selectively: once, few, many, or a class where the clone is expanded.

TRBJ2-7,TRBV12-3/TRBV12-4,-,-,12,CASSSRGYEQYF,TGTGCCAGCAGTTCCAGGGGCTACGAGCAGTACTTC
TRBJ1-2,TRBV15,-,-,15,CATSRAEGGTIGYTF,TGTGCCACCAGCAGAGCAGAGGGAGGGACCATAGGCTACACCTTC
TRBJ2-5,TRBV7-3,-,-,18,CASSLRVGQQELQETQYF,TGCGCCAGCAGCTTACGGGTAGGACAGCAGGAACTCCAAGAGACCCAGTACTTC
TRBJ1-5,TRBV19,-,-,13,CASSITVNSPQHF,TGTGCCAGTAGTATCACGGTCAATTCGCCCCAGCATTTT
TRBJ2-7,TRBV2,once,-,12,CASSDNGYEQYF,TGTGCCAGCAGTGACAACGGCTACGAGCAGTACTTC
TRBJ1-2,TRBV7-2,-,-,13,CASSEQPNYGYTF,TGTGCCAGCAGCGAGCAGCCTAACTATGGCTACACCTTC
TRBJ2-1,TRBV29-1,few,TRBD1,15,CSVEADRGSYNEQFF,TGCAGCGTTGAAGCCGACAGGGGTTCCTACAATGAGCAGTTCTTC
TRBJ2-5,TRBV9,-,TRBD2,16,CASSVGVTSGIETQYF,TGTGCCAGCAGCGTAGGGGTGACTAGCGGGATAGAGACCCAGTACTTC
TRBJ1-2,TRBV24-1,-,-,13,CATSDQGFLGYTF,TGTGCCACCAGTGACCAGGGGTTTCTGGGCTACACCTTC
TRBJ2-3,TRBV2,-,-,14,CSSSDGTLTDTQYF,TGCTCCAGCAGCGACGGGACCCTCACAGATACGCAGTATTTT
TRBJ1-1,TRBV20-1,-,-,12,CSATAVNTEAFF,TGCAGTGCAACAGCGGTGAACACTGAAGCTTTCTTT
TRBJ1-1,TRBV10-3,-,-,15,CAISQGTVLNTEAFF,TGTGCCATCAGTCAAGGGACGGTACTGAACACTGAAGCTTTCTTT
TRBJ2-1,TRBV15,few,-,15,CATSLTGTEYNEQFF,TGTGCCACCAGCCTCACCGGGACTGAGTACAATGAGCAGTTCTTC
TRBJ1-1,TRBV3-1,-,-,16,CASSQPFTGVNTEAFF,TGTGCCAGCAGCCAACCGTTCACAGGAGTCAACACTGAAGCTTTCTTT
TRBJ1-1,TRBV15,-,TRBD1,14,CATSRADRGTEAFF,TGTGCCACCAGCAGAGCGGACAGGGGCACTGAAGCTTTCTTT
TRBJ1-2,TRBV10-3,few,-,13,CAISGGGGGRYTF,TGTGCCATCAGTGGTGGGGGAGGCGGTCGCTACACCTTC
TRBJ1-1,TRBV19,-,-,14,CASSSTTMNTEAFF,TGTGCCAGTAGTAGCACGACCATGAACACTGAAGCTTTCTTT
TRBJ2-7,TRBV7-8,many,TRBD1,15,CASSHAGQGVYEQYF,TGTGCCAGCAGCCACGCGGGACAGGGGGTGTACGAGCAGTACTTC
TRBJ2-1,TRBV20-1,few,-,12,CSAGLGSNEQFF,TGCAGTGCTGGTCTAGGGTCCAATGAGCAGTTCTTC
TRBJ1-2,TRBV24-1,-,TRBD1,16,CATPTSAGQGASGYTF,TGTGCCACCCCCACTTCTGCAGGACAGGGTGCTTCTGGCTACACCTTC
TRBJ1-6,TRBV5-4,-,-,13,CASSLDHNSPLHF,TGTGCCAGCAGCTTGGACCATAATTCACCCCTCCACTTT
TRBJ2-1,TRBV11-1,-,-,16,CASSLGGSPYNERQFF,TGTGCCAGCAGCTTAGGGGGGAGTCCCTACAATGAGCGGCAGTTCTTC